A single sample is the source of the 9 T cell receptor beta chains below, sequenced in a study of OX40 agonist ivuxolimab in advanced cancers. Assay used: immunoSEQ multiplex PCR; TCRdb lists only in-frame clones, some missing. The data hold some 73,000 clones, with 86% observed a single time. The sequenced sample was CD4+ or CD8+ T cells sorted from blood, obtained in a trial of the OX40 agonist ivuxolimab. The origin of the receptors is an adult with an advanced solid tumor such as melanoma, head and neck, liver or kidney cancer.

The chain links TRBV6-6 to TRBJ1-2; 8 positions agree with TRBD1. Trimming removed 7 bases from V and 7 bases from J; junction bases left unmatched: 11. Germline assignment: CDR1 MNHNY and CDR2 SVGAGI (reference sequence). The CDR3 extends over 14 amino acids. CDR3 protein: CASTQGALAGGYTF. In nucleotides, the CDR3 is TGTGCCAGCACCCAGGGGGCCCTGGCGGGTGGCTACACCTTC.

This chain uses TRBV28 with TRBJ1-5; TRBD1 might be the D (5 bases). This CDR3 has 17 residues. Germline CDR1 and CDR2: MDHEN and SYDVKM. V was clipped by 2 bases and J by 5 bases, with 19 bases between them. The CDR3 reads CASSLLLARDFDQPQHF. CDR3 coding DNA: TGTGCCAGCAGTTTACTTCTAGCCAGGGACTTCGATCAGCCCCAGCATTTT.

The chain combines TRBV2 with TRBJ2-1; D is uncertain. The CDR3 is 11 residues long. V was clipped by 6 bases and J by 6 bases, with 6 bases between them. The V gene's germline CDR1 is SNHLY and CDR2 FYNNEI. The CDR3 spells CASRRLNEQFF. In nucleotides, the CDR3 is TGTGCCAGCAGGCGACTCAATGAGCAGTTCTTC.

The chain is built from TRBV7-2 and TRBJ2-7; D may be TRBD1 (6 bases). The length of the CDR3 is 15 residues. Between the trimmed V and J ends, which lost 1 base and 5 bases, there was a span of 15 bases. The germline CDR1 and CDR2 sequences are SGHTA and FQGNSA. The CDR3 sequence is CASSLGGYYRDEQYF. DNA of the CDR3: TGTGCCAGCAGCTTAGGGGGCTACTACAGGGACGAGCAGTACTTC.

The rearrangement links TRBV7-2 to TRBJ1-1; D possibly corresponds to TRBD1 (6 bases). Looked up from germline, CDR1 is SGHTA and CDR2 is FQGNSA. This CDR3 is 14 amino acids long. The germline V and J ends were trimmed by 5 bases and 5 bases, with 15 bases remaining between them. The CDR3 here is CASSRRGERTEAFF. For the CDR3, the DNA is TGTGCCAGCAGCCGAAGGGGGGAAAGGACTGAAGCTTTCTTT.

The chain uses TRBV7-2 and TRBJ1-5, with TRBD1 matching over 7 bases. J was trimmed by 4 bases and V by 4 bases; bases with no gene match: 1. This CDR3 comprises 13 residues. Per the germline V gene, CDR1 is SGHTA and CDR2 is FQGNSA. CDR3 in DNA: TGTGCCAGCAGCTCGGGACAGAATCAGCCCCAGCATTTT. Protein: CASSSGQNQPQHF.

This clone was observed once. This chain uses TRBV2 with TRBJ2-2, with D uncertain. With 6 bases removed from V and 2 bases from J, the gap between germline ends came to 13 bases. The germline CDR1 and CDR2 sequences are SNHLY and FYNNEI. The CDR3 covers 15 residues. CDR3 loop: CASRVMTTNTGELFF. CDR3 sequence (DNA): TGTGCCAGCAGGGTAATGACAACCAACACCGGGGAGCTGTTTTTT.

A few counts support this clone. The chain joins TRBV15 to TRBJ2-7, with 12 bases that match TRBD1. Trimming at V came to 5 bases and at J to 4 bases, leaving 6 bases not matched to a gene. CDR1 and CDR2 (germline): LNHNV, YYDKDF (reference sequence). This CDR3 region has 15 residues. CDR3 residues: CATSPGTGGKYEQYF. The CDR3 DNA is TGTGCCACCAGCCCCGGGACAGGGGGCAAGTACGAGCAGTACTTC.

The chain links TRBV7-3 to TRBJ2-3; TRBD2 matches 10 bases. CDR3 size: 14 residues. In germline, CDR1 is SGHTA, CDR2 FQGTGA. V lost 6 bases and J lost 2; bases outside the gene matches: 2. CDR3: CASRSGRATDTQYF. The DNA for the CDR3 is TGTGCCAGCAGGAGCGGGAGGGCCACAGATACGCAGTATTTT. Together with reference TRBV7-3 and TRBJ2-3, the CDR3 gives the full variable domain: GAGVSQTPSNKVTEKGKYVELRCDPISGHTALYWYRQSLGQGPEFLIYFQGTGAADDSGLPNDRFFAVRPEGSVSTLKIQRTERGDSAVYLCASRSGRATDTQYFGPGTRLTVL.